The 27 T cell receptor beta chains reported below all come from one sample, sequenced in a study of T cell responses to AZD1222 COVID-19 vaccine. Here immunoSEQ multiplex PCR was the method, and the copy in TCRdb shows in-frame clones only, minus some. The table shows fewer than 100,000 clones, with 90% occurring only once. Sequencing was performed on peripheral blood, taken 28 days after the second AZD1222 dose. The origin of the receptors is an adult who received the AZD1222 COVID-19 vaccine.

This rearrangement joins TRBV5-8 to TRBJ1-5; D is perhaps TRBD1 (5 bases). V was shortened by 0 bases and J by 5 bases, with 15 bases between the two germline ends. The V gene's germline CDR1 is SGHTS and CDR2 YDEGEE. This CDR3 comprises 16 residues. This CDR3 reads CASSLAEGREDQPQHF. The CDR3 DNA sequence: TGTGCCAGCAGCTTGGCCGAGGGCAGGGAAGATCAGCCCCAGCATTTT. Using reference TRBV5-8 and TRBJ1-5 for the parts outside the CDR3, the full variable domain is EAGVTQSPTHLIKTRGQQATLRCSPISGHTSVYWYQQALGLGLQFLLWYDEGEERNRGNFPPRFSGRQFPNYSSELNVNALELEDSALYLCASSLAEGREDQPQHFGDGTRLSIL.

This sequence joins TRBV5-1 and TRBJ1-2, with 8 nucleotides matching TRBD1. V was pared by 4 bases and J by 7 bases, with 6 bases of the junction left unmatched. In germline, CDR1 is SGHRS, CDR2 YFSETQ. The length of the CDR3 is 13 residues. CDR3 region: CASSPGTGPGYTF. CDR3 DNA sequence: TGCGCCAGCAGCCCAGGGACAGGCCCTGGCTACACCTTC.

The rearrangement uses TRBV9 and TRBJ1-6; weak D call: TRBD1 (5 bases). Per the germline V gene, CDR1 is SGDLS and CDR2 is YYNGEE. Trimming stripped 0 bases from V and 6 bases from J, with 7 bases between. This CDR3 has 14 residues. DNA for the CDR3: TGTGCCAGCAGCGTAGTACAGGCTAATTCACCCCTCCACTTT. It yields the protein CASSVVQANSPLHF.

The chain employs TRBV28 and TRBJ1-5; no firm D call. Germline V CDR1 and CDR2: MDHEN, SYDVKM. This CDR3 is built from 14 residues. V was trimmed by 5 bases and J by 2 bases, leaving 10 bases between them. The DNA of the CDR3 is TGTGCCAGCAGTCCTACCAATGGCAATCAGCCCCAGCATTTT. Amino acids: CASSPTNGNQPQHF.

The chain employs TRBV7-2 and TRBJ2-5; 8 positions agree with TRBD1. There are 14 residues in the CDR3. Germline CDR1 SGHTA, CDR2 FQGNSA. The V segment lost 4 bases and the J segment 1 base; nucleotides outside the gene matches: 2. The CDR3 nucleotides are TGTGCCAGCAGCTCTCAGGGGGCCCAAGAGACCCAGTACTTC. This translates into CASSSQGAQETQYF.

The J gene is TRBJ2-7, the V gene TRBV6-6; D gene ambiguous. The CDR3 is 16 amino acids. The V and J ends lost 5 bases and 3 bases respectively, with 20 bases between them. Germline V gene lookup returns CDR1 MNHNY and CDR2 SVGAGI (reference sequence). This CDR3 reads CASSPKPPNPLYEQYF. The CDR3 nucleotides are TGTGCCAGCAGTCCCAAGCCCCCCAATCCTCTCTACGAGCAGTACTTC.

The chain carries TRBV19 and TRBJ2-7, with 10 bases identical to TRBD1. With 5 bases clipped from V and 7 bases from J, the junction kept 5 bases outside the gene matches. The CDR3 extends over 13 amino acids. CDR1 and CDR2 from the germline V gene are LNHDA and SQIVND (reference sequence). The CDR3 here is CASSPGQGGEQYF. CDR3 nucleotide sequence: TGTGCCAGTAGTCCCGGACAGGGGGGTGAGCAGTACTTC.

The chain carries TRBV10-3 and TRBJ1-3, with D possibly being TRBD1 (6 bases). The CDR3 spans 14 residues. Per the germline V gene, CDR1 is ENHRY and CDR2 is SYGVKD. V was shortened by 10 bases and J by 0 bases, with 13 bases between the two germline ends. CDR3 DNA: TGTGCCACAGGGGACTCTAGCTCTGGAAACACCATATATTTT. Encoded protein: CATGDSSSGNTIYF.

The chain combines TRBV5-1 with TRBJ2-7, with TRBD1 matching over 10 bases. Trimming cost V 1 base and J 0 bases; bases outside gene matches: 16. Germline CDR1 is SGHRS and CDR2 is YFSETQ. CDR3 size: 20 residues. The CDR3 is CASSLSAGTGVTLNSYEQYF. For the CDR3, the DNA is TGCGCCAGCAGCTTGAGTGCCGGGACAGGGGTCACCCTCAACTCCTACGAGCAGTACTTC.

This chain connects TRBV5-1 to TRBJ2-7; tentative D call: TRBD1 (6 bases). The CDR3 totals 15 residues. The germline V gene has CDR1 SGHRS and CDR2 YFSETQ. Between the trimmed V and J ends, which lost 2 bases and 0 bases, there was a span of 12 bases. CDR3 sequence (DNA): TGCGCCAGCAGCTTACAGGGTCACAGCTCCTACGAGCAGTACTTC. Protein product: CASSLQGHSSYEQYF. Filled out from reference TRBV5-1 and TRBJ2-7, the complete variable domain reads KAGVTQTPRYLIKTRGQQVTLSCSPISGHRSVSWYQQTPGQGLQFLFEYFSETQRNKGNFPGRFSGRQFSNSRSEMNVSTLELGDSALYLCASSLQGHSSYEQYFGPGTRLTVT.

This chain joins TRBV6-5 and TRBJ1-1, with TRBD1 matching 9 bases. Trimming cost V 5 bases and J 7 bases; bases outside gene matches: 8. This CDR3 is 14 amino acids long. Germline V CDR1 and CDR2: MNHEY, SVGAGI. The CDR3 loop reads CASSRDRGNVEAFF. CDR3 nucleotides: TGTGCCAGCAGTCGAGACAGGGGGAACGTTGAAGCTTTCTTT.

The chain employs TRBV30 and TRBJ1-4, with 7 bases aligning to TRBD1. The germline gives CDR1 GTSNPN, CDR2 SVGIG (reference sequence). The CDR3 has 12 residues. The ends lost 3 bases at V and 5 bases at J; junction bases unmatched: 0. The CDR3 DNA is TGTGCCTGGAGGGACAGGAATGAAAAACTGTTTTTT. Amino acid sequence: CAWRDRNEKLFF. Based on the CDR3 plus reference TRBV30 and TRBJ1-4, the full variable domain is SQTIHQWPATLVQPVGSPLSLECTVEGTSNPNLYWYRQAAGRGLQLLFYSVGIGQISSEVPQNLSASRPQDRQFILSSKKLLLSDSGFYLCAWRDRNEKLFFGSGTQLSVL.

The chain combines TRBV6-2 or TRBV6-3 with TRBJ2-1, with D maybe TRBD2 (5 bases). Trimming shortened V by 6 bases and J by 9 bases, and 18 bases separated the two germline ends. Germline CDR1 is MNHEY and CDR2 is SVGEGT. This CDR3 has 14 amino acids. CDR3: CASSHGDRGSEQFF. The CDR3 region has the DNA TGTGCCAGCAGCCACGGGGATCGAGGGAGTGAGCAGTTCTTC.

V usage is TRBV7-8 and J usage is TRBJ2-3, with 9 bases lining up with TRBD2. Germline V CDR1 and CDR2: SGHVS, FQNEAQ. The J segment lost 0 bases and the V segment lost 5 bases, leaving 9 bases of the junction unmatched. CDR3 length: 17 amino acids. The CDR3 DNA follows: TGTGCCAGCAGCGGACCCCTAGCGGGGTTAAGCACAGATACGCAGTATTTT. Translation: CASSGPLAGLSTDTQYF.

The chain carries TRBV6-5 and TRBJ1-5; 7 bases agree with TRBD1. The CDR3 consists of 14 residues. V gave up 6 bases and J gave up 3 bases; unmatched junction bases: 5. The germline V gene encodes CDR1 MNHEY and CDR2 SVGAGI. The CDR3 DNA follows: TGTGCCAGCAGGTCGGACAGGTTCAATCAGCCCCAGCATTTT. It is translated as CASRSDRFNQPQHF.

V and J are TRBV6-1 and TRBJ2-7, with TRBD2 matching over 7 bases. V lost 4 bases, J lost 0 bases, and 15 bases stayed unmatched. The germline CDR1 and CDR2 sequences are MNHNS and SASEGT. There are 18 residues in the CDR3. The CDR3: CASSVLGTTASGSYEQYF. The CDR3 region has the DNA TGTGCCAGCAGTGTTCTGGGGACGACGGCTAGCGGCTCCTACGAGCAGTACTTC.

A few counts support this clone. The V gene is TRBV19, the J gene TRBJ2-7; D may be TRBD1 (7 bases). CDR3 length equals 14 residues. Germline CDR1 reads LNHDA; CDR2 reads SQIVND (reference sequence). Trimming pared 10 bases from V and 5 bases from J, leaving 21 bases between. CDR3 sequence reads: CATSPGQRVNEQYF. CDR3 nucleotides: TGTGCCACCTCACCGGGACAGCGGGTCAACGAGCAGTACTTC.

DNA for the CDR3: TGTGTGGCGGGTTACTATGGCTACACCTTC. The encoded protein is CVAGYYGYTF. The J gene is TRBJ1-2, the V gene TRBV27; D not certain. In germline, CDR1 is MNHEY, CDR2 SMNVEV (reference sequence). The CDR3 is 10 amino acids.

The chain combines TRBV5-1 with TRBJ1-2; D might be TRBD1 (6 bases). The length of the CDR3 is 16 residues. Trimming pared 6 bases from V and 2 bases from J, leaving 20 bases between. Germline V gene sequence: CDR1 SGHRS, CDR2 YFSETQ. CDR3 bases: TGCGCCAGCACCCTAGGAGGCAGGGGAGACAACTATGGCTACACCTTC. Translated: CASTLGGRGDNYGYTF.

The rearrangement links TRBV28 to TRBJ1-1, with D possibly matching TRBD1 (5 bases). The germline V gene encodes CDR1 MDHEN and CDR2 SYDVKM. Trimming cost V 8 bases and J 1 base, with 23 bases left between them. This CDR3 spans 17 amino acids. The CDR3 here is CASRSPGARDPNTEAFF. The CDR3 DNA follows: TGTGCCAGCCGCTCTCCCGGGGCCCGAGACCCGAACACTGAAGCTTTCTTT.

The chain employs TRBV19 and TRBJ1-6; a possible D gene is TRBD1 (5 bases). V dropped 7 bases and J dropped 11 bases, with 18 bases sitting between them. CDR1 and CDR2 from the germline V gene are LNHDA and SQIVND (reference sequence). The CDR3 has 14 residues. The CDR3: CASMGRTVWAPLHF. The CDR3 bases are TGTGCCAGTATGGGACGGACTGTCTGGGCACCCCTCCACTTT.

The chain couples TRBV12-3 or TRBV12-4 to TRBJ1-5; D not resolved. The CDR3 runs 13 residues. V gave up 5 bases and J gave up 7 bases, with 12 bases separating them. CDR3 residues: CASSVGLRQPQHF. The CDR3 DNA is TGTGCCAGCAGTGTGGGCTTAAGACAGCCCCAGCATTTT.

The rearrangement joins TRBV30 to TRBJ2-7; D is possibly TRBD2 (6 bases). V lost 2 bases to trimming and J lost 5 bases, with 10 bases between them. The germline gives CDR1 GTSNPN, CDR2 SVGIG (reference sequence). The CDR3 runs 12 residues. The CDR3 nucleotides read TGTGCCTGGAGTCCGGGGAGGAACGAGCAGTACTTC. This encodes CAWSPGRNEQYF. Complete variable domain (other parts from reference TRBV30 and TRBJ2-7): SQTIHQWPATLVQPVGSPLSLECTVEGTSNPNLYWYRQAAGRGLQLLFYSVGIGQISSEVPQNLSASRPQDRQFILSSKKLLLSDSGFYLCAWSPGRNEQYFGPGTRLTVT.

The V call is TRBV7-9, the J call TRBJ2-3; a weak D match, TRBD2 (5 bases). The CDR3 totals 13 residues. V lost 5 bases to trimming and J lost 6 bases, with 12 bases between them. Germline assignment: CDR1 SEHNR and CDR2 FQNEAQ (reference sequence). The CDR3 loop is CASSPIGEDTQYF. The CDR3 DNA follows: TGTGCCAGCAGCCCGATCGGGGAGGATACGCAGTATTTT. Variable domain in full (rest from reference TRBV7-9 and TRBJ2-3): DTGVSQNPRHKITKRGQNVTFRCDPISEHNRLYWYRQTLGQGPEFLTYFQNEAQLEKSRLLSDRFSAERPKGSFSTLEIQRTEQGDSAMYLCASSPIGEDTQYFGPGTRLTVL.

The rearrangement uses TRBV5-1 and TRBJ2-7, with a possible D match to TRBD2 (5 bases). This CDR3 region has 13 residues. V lost 3 bases and J lost 1, with 8 bases in between. Germline assignment: CDR1 SGHRS and CDR2 YFSETQ. The CDR3 coding sequence is TGCGCCAGCAGCTCCCCGGGGTCCTACGAGCAGTACTTC. This sequence encodes CASSSPGSYEQYF.

The CDR3: CASSPQMSTDTQYF. The CDR3 DNA sequence: TGTGCCAGCAGTCCTCAGATGAGCACAGATACGCAGTATTTT. This rearrangement joins TRBV11-2 to TRBJ2-3, with D unresolved. The CDR3 is made up of 14 amino acids. The V gene lost 6 bases and the J gene lost 0 bases, with 10 bases spanning the gap. The germline CDR1 and CDR2 sequences are SGHAT and FQNNGV.

This rearrangement joins TRBV28 to TRBJ1-6; D remains ambiguous. Trimming stripped 2 bases from V and 0 bases from J, with 8 bases between. The CDR3 covers 16 residues. Germline CDR1 reads MDHEN; CDR2 reads SYDVKM. CDR3 bases: TGTGCCAGCAGTTTACTGGATTACTCCTATAATTCACCCCTCCACTTT. This encodes CASSLLDYSYNSPLHF. Variable domain in full (rest from reference TRBV28 and TRBJ1-6): DVKVTQSSRYLVKRTGEKVFLECVQDMDHENMFWYRQDPGLGLRLIYFSYDVKMKEKGDIPEGYSVSREKKERFSLILESASTNQTSMYLCASSLLDYSYNSPLHFGNGTRLTVT.